One and the same sample provided the 17 T cell receptor beta chains below, sequenced in a study of PD-1 blockade in classical Hodgkin lymphoma. Measured with immunoSEQ multiplex PCR; TCRdb has only the in-frame clones, and not every one. The sample includes 50,000 to 85,000 clones, about 70% of them seen just once. Each patient's relapse followed autologous stem cell transplantation, and brentuximab vedotin exposure varied. The input for sequencing was peripheral blood mononuclear cells (PBMCs), taken before the second cycle of nivolumab. The receptors were gathered from a human donor with classical Hodgkin lymphoma.

The chain uses TRBV9 and TRBJ1-2; D not certain. Germline V gene lookup returns CDR1 SGDLS and CDR2 YYNGEE. The CDR3 is 16 amino acids. Trimming removed 0 bases from V and 8 bases from J, with 20 bases in between. CDR3 nucleotides: TGTGCCAGCAGCGTAGACCCCGGCGGTGCTGCGGTAGGCTACACCTTC. Its translation is CASSVDPGGAAVGYTF.

The chain carries TRBV7-9 and TRBJ2-7; 7 positions match TRBD2. V dropped 5 bases and J dropped 5; count of bases not matched to a gene: 6. The length of the CDR3 is 13 residues. From germline, CDR1 is SEHNR and CDR2 FQNEAQ (reference sequence). The CDR3 nucleotides are TGTGCCAGCAGCGGTGACCGGGGGGACGAGCAGTACTTC. Amino acid sequence: CASSGDRGDEQYF.

This chain uses TRBV5-8 with TRBJ1-4, with TRBD1 identical over 7 bases. The J segment lost 7 bases and the V segment lost 4 bases, leaving 10 bases of the junction unmatched. The CDR3 runs 15 residues. Looked up from germline, CDR1 is SGHTS and CDR2 is YDEGEE. This chain's CDR3 is CASSRNRGFGEKLFF. CDR3 DNA: TGTGCCAGCAGCCGGAACAGGGGATTCGGTGAAAAACTGTTTTTT. The variable domain in full, completed from reference TRBV5-8 and TRBJ1-4, reads EAGVTQSPTHLIKTRGQQATLRCSPISGHTSVYWYQQALGLGLQFLLWYDEGEERNRGNFPPRFSGRQFPNYSSELNVNALELEDSALYLCASSRNRGFGEKLFFGSGTQLSVL.

Note on this clone: One end of the junction varies from germline; a read error may be responsible. This chain joins TRBV4-1 and TRBJ2-4; 7 bases agree with TRBD1. Germline CDR1 and CDR2: MGHRA and YSYEKL. CDR3 length: 14 amino acids. The chain's CDR3 is CANSSWDSEDIQYF. Written as DNA, the CDR3 is TGCGCCAACAGCTCATGGGACAGCGAGGACATTCAGTACTTC.

Worth noting for this clone: It may be a read error: a sequence one base away is much more abundant. This rearrangement joins TRBV14 to TRBJ2-2; 9 nucleotides match TRBD2. CDR3 size: 17 residues. Germline V gene sequence: CDR1 SGHDN, CDR2 FVKESK. V lost 0 bases and J lost 7; bases outside the gene matches: 9. The CDR3 region is CASSQEDAGGPNGELFF. The CDR3 DNA follows: TGTGCCAGCAGCCAAGAGGACGCGGGGGGGCCGAACGGGGAGCTGTTTTTT.

The V gene is TRBV7-8, the J gene TRBJ2-6; 9 nucleotides match TRBD1. The CDR3 sequence is 20 residues long. V was pared by 3 bases and J by 4 bases, with 16 bases of the junction left unmatched. Germline V gene lookup returns CDR1 SGHVS and CDR2 FQNEAQ. The CDR3 region is CASSLAITGTGKRGANVLTF. DNA for the CDR3: TGTGCCAGCAGCTTGGCAATCACCGGGACAGGGAAGCGCGGGGCCAACGTCCTGACTTTC.

The V and J genes are TRBV11-2 and TRBJ2-7; the match to TRBD1 covers 10 bases. CDR3 length: 14 residues. V shed 5 bases, J shed 5 bases, and the junction held 6 bases outside the gene matches. Germline lookup yields CDR1 SGHAT and CDR2 FQNNGV. CDR3 DNA sequence: TGTGCCAGCAGCCCCGGGACAGGGGACCACGAGCAGTACTTC. Residues: CASSPGTGDHEQYF.

The V call is TRBV5-1, the J call TRBJ1-2, with D possibly being TRBD1 (5 bases). V was clipped by 0 bases and J by 2 bases, with 8 bases between them. The CDR3 has 14 residues. Germline V gives CDR1 SGHRS, CDR2 YFSETQ. The DNA of the CDR3 is TGCGCCAGCAGCTTGGATGGACAAAACTATGGCTACACCTTC. This codes for CASSLDGQNYGYTF.

The rearrangement links TRBV5-4 to TRBJ2-1, with D perhaps being TRBD1 or TRBD2 (7 bases each). This CDR3 is built from 18 residues. Trimming left V 4 bases short and J 0 bases short, with 20 bases between. Germline CDR1 is SGHNT and CDR2 is YYREEE (reference sequence). CDR3 amino acids: CASSPGGSAGGSYNEQFF. In nucleotides, the CDR3 is TGTGCCAGCAGCCCGGGGGGATCCGCAGGGGGCTCCTACAATGAGCAGTTCTTC.

This chain connects TRBV5-4 to TRBJ2-1; 11 bases align to TRBD2. Germline lookup yields CDR1 SGHNT and CDR2 YYREEE (reference sequence). The CDR3 runs 15 residues. V lost 5 bases and J lost 4; bases outside the gene matches: 5. The CDR3 nucleotides read TGTGCCAGCAGGCCCGGGACTAGCGGATACAATGAGCAGTTCTTC. As protein: CASRPGTSGYNEQFF.

This sequence joins TRBV27 and TRBJ2-3, with D uncertain. This CDR3 has 13 amino acids. Germline-derived CDR1 and CDR2 are MNHEY and SMNVEV (reference sequence). The V end lost 5 bases, the J end lost 1 base, and 7 bases lay between the germline ends. The CDR3 nucleotides read TGTGCCAGCAGTCACCGAGGCACAGATACGCAGTATTTT. Its protein product is CASSHRGTDTQYF.

The V and J genes are TRBV29-1 and TRBJ1-2; TRBD1 might be the D (6 bases). The germline gives CDR1 SQVTM, CDR2 ANQGSEA. The CDR3 spans 13 residues. The ends were cut back, 2 bases at V and 4 bases at J, with 11 bases in the middle. DNA of the CDR3: TGCAGCGTTGAAATACAGGGTAGCTATGGCTACACCTTC. It specifies CSVEIQGSYGYTF.

This clone was seen a few times. The chain recombines TRBV28 with TRBJ1-5; 9 positions match TRBD1. The CDR3 is 14 amino acids. Germline CDR1 reads MDHEN; CDR2 reads SYDVKM. Germline trimming cut 7 bases from V and 4 bases from J; bases unmatched to any gene: 5. CDR3 sequence: CASTEQGANQPQHF. DNA for the CDR3: TGTGCCAGCACCGAACAGGGGGCGAATCAGCCCCAGCATTTT. Looking up the rest from reference TRBV28 and TRBJ1-5 gives the full variable domain: DVKVTQSSRYLVKRTGEKVFLECVQDMDHENMFWYRQDPGLGLRLIYFSYDVKMKEKGDIPEGYSVSREKKERFSLILESASTNQTSMYLCASTEQGANQPQHFGDGTRLSIL.

The rearrangement links TRBV5-1 to TRBJ2-5; weak D call: TRBD2 (5 bases). The CDR3 is made up of 15 amino acids. CDR1 is SGHRS, CDR2 YFSETQ, per germline. Trimming left V 4 bases short and J 1 base short, with 14 bases between. The CDR3 nucleotides are TGCGCCAGCAGCCTTACCAGCGGTATCCAAGAGACCCAGTACTTC. It yields the protein CASSLTSGIQETQYF.

This clone was counted once. The gene calls are TRBV6-5 and TRBJ2-7; no definite D call. The germline CDR1 and CDR2 sequences are MNHEY and SVGAGI. V lost 7 bases and J 0 bases, leaving 7 bases between the germline ends. The CDR3 spans 12 residues. CDR3 in amino acids: CASKSLSYEQYF. CDR3 coding DNA: TGTGCCAGCAAGAGTCTCTCCTACGAGCAGTACTTC.

The chain joins TRBV27 to TRBJ2-6, with D unclear. Germline-derived CDR1 and CDR2 are MNHEY and SMNVEV (reference sequence). The CDR3 runs to 17 residues. Trimming took off 5 bases at V and 2 bases at J, with 16 bases between the two ends. The DNA for the CDR3 is TGTGCCAGCAGTGAAAGAGGTGACCGAACTGGGGCCAACGTCCTGACTTTC. Amino acids: CASSERGDRTGANVLTF.

This clone came up a few times. The chain has TRBV10-1 and TRBJ1-5; D perhaps matches TRBD1 (5 bases). Germline CDR1 WNHNN, CDR2 SYGVQD (reference sequence). V gave up 2 bases and J gave up 2 bases, with 7 bases separating them. The CDR3 contains 14 residues. CDR3: CASSETGRNQPQHF. CDR3 nucleotides: TGCGCCAGCAGTGAGACAGGCCGCAATCAGCCCCAGCATTTT.